These 32 T cell receptor beta chains came from one sample sequenced in a study of T-cell reconstitution after alpha-beta-depleted transplantation in children. Preparation of the TCRbeta library was carried out with unique molecular identifiers. TCRdb ran MiXCR on the PCR reads and lists one entry per CDR3 protein. The table includes about 400,000 distinct CDR3 sequences, around 21% detected once. The sample in question was PBMCs from the stem cell graft donor, obtained from the stem cell graft. The receptors come from a human donor who donated a stem cell graft to a child with acute myeloid leukemia.

This clonotype was counted a few times. V and J are TRBV12-3 or TRBV12-4 and TRBJ2-5; tentative D call: TRBD2 (6 bases). Trimming removed 2 bases from V and 1 base from J, with 8 bases in between. The CDR3 covers 14 residues. CDR3 region: CASSLSGFQETQYF. The CDR3 region has the DNA TGTGCCAGCAGTTTAAGCGGGTTCCAAGAGACCCAGTACTTC.

This clonotype showed up many times. The chain combines TRBV29-1 with TRBJ1-1; TRBD1 is a possible D gene (6 bases). Germline CDR1 and CDR2: SQVTM and ANQGSEA. The CDR3 totals 16 residues. V shed 1 base and J shed 5 bases, with 20 bases lying between them. The CDR3, as DNA: TGCAGCGTTGAAGCGGGCAGGGGTGGGCTCGGAACTGAAGCTTTCTTT. This gives the protein CSVEAGRGGLGTEAFF.

This clonotype came up a few times. V usage is TRBV25-1 and J usage is TRBJ2-7; D tentatively fits TRBD1 or TRBD2 (5 bases each). The germline gives CDR1 MGHDK, CDR2 SYGVNS. V was trimmed by 4 bases and J by 0 bases, leaving 13 bases between them. This CDR3 is built from 15 residues. The CDR3 DNA is TGTGCCAGCAGTGCCTCGAGGGGCTCCTCCTACGAGCAGTACTTC. Amino acid sequence: CASSASRGSSYEQYF.

The chain employs TRBV12-3 or TRBV12-4 and TRBJ1-5; 8 nucleotides align to TRBD1. This CDR3 contains 13 residues. With 6 bases clipped from V and 4 bases from J, the junction kept 2 bases outside the gene matches. CDR3 residues: CASRGQVNQPQHF. In DNA, the CDR3 is TGTGCCAGCAGGGGACAGGTTAATCAGCCCCAGCATTTT.

The table lists this clonotype with a few counts. This chain uses TRBV6-5 with TRBJ2-3, with 9 nucleotides matching TRBD2. The germline V gene has CDR1 MNHEY and CDR2 SVGAGI. V was pared by 4 bases and J by 4 bases, with 0 bases of the junction left unmatched. The CDR3 length is 13 residues. The CDR3 nucleotides are TGTGCCAGCAGTTGGACTAGCGCAGATACGCAGTATTTT. This gives the protein CASSWTSADTQYF.

The chain is built from TRBV12-3 or TRBV12-4 and TRBJ2-1; D is unresolved. Trimming removed 3 bases at V and 10 bases at J, with 7 bases between. CDR3 length: 11 amino acids. This CDR3 reads CASSFSQEQFF. Here the CDR3 DNA reads TGTGCCAGCAGTTTTAGCCAGGAGCAGTTCTTC.

The chain recombines TRBV6-6 with TRBJ1-6; tentatively, D is TRBD1 (6 bases). This CDR3 comprises 12 residues. CDR1 and CDR2 (germline): MNHNY, SVGAGI (reference sequence). Deletions cut 7 bases from V and 12 bases from J, with 13 bases between. The CDR3 loop is CASMLQGGPLHF. CDR3 nucleotides: TGTGCCAGCATGCTACAGGGTGGACCCCTCCACTTT.

The table lists this clonotype with a few counts. The chain uses TRBV12-3 or TRBV12-4 and TRBJ2-2, with D tentatively TRBD1 (6 bases). Trimming shortened V by 10 bases and J by 5 bases, and 20 bases separated the two germline ends. The CDR3 is made up of 15 amino acids. The CDR3, as DNA: TGTGCCACTAGAGGGGGTCTTATCATAACCGGGGAGCTGTTTTTT. It codes for CATRGGLIITGELFF.

The sample holds a few counts of this clonotype. As DNA, the CDR3 is TGTGCCAGCAGCTTAACCCAGGGGGCTGGGGAGCAGTACTTC. Protein sequence: CASSLTQGAGEQYF. This sequence joins TRBV11-3 and TRBJ2-7; 8 nucleotides match TRBD1. In germline, CDR1 is SGHNT, CDR2 YENEEA. With V trimmed by 2 bases and J by 7 bases, 7 bases remained unmatched. The length of the CDR3 is 14 residues.

This clonotype was counted between two and nine times. This rearrangement joins TRBV10-1 to TRBJ2-1, with TRBD2 matching 7 bases. This CDR3 is built from 14 residues. V lost 2 bases, J lost 3 bases, and 1 base stayed unmatched. Germline V gene sequence: CDR1 WNHNN, CDR2 SYGVQD (reference sequence). The CDR3 DNA reads TGCGCCAGCAGTGAGGCTAGCGGCTACAATGAGCAGTTCTTC. Its translation: CASSEASGYNEQFF.

This clonotype was seen a handful of times. V and J are TRBV12-3 or TRBV12-4 and TRBJ1-2, with a tentative D call TRBD1 (5 bases). V shed 5 bases and J shed 4 bases, with 14 bases lying between them. The CDR3 runs 14 residues. CDR3 nucleotide sequence: TGTGCCAGCAGTCCAACGACAGATCTCTATGGCTACACCTTC. Amino acids: CASSPTTDLYGYTF.

The CDR3 region has the DNA TGTGCCAGCAGCGAAGTGATGGGTTCACCCCTCCACTTT. This encodes CASSEVMGSPLHF. The rearrangement uses TRBV7-2 and TRBJ1-6; D unresolved. CDR1 and CDR2 (germline): SGHTA, FQGNSA. The CDR3 is made up of 13 amino acids. V lost 5 bases and J lost 9, with 11 bases in between.

V usage is TRBV3-1 and J usage is TRBJ2-1, with 12 bases matching TRBD2. After removal of 4 bases from V and 9 bases from J, the junction contained 10 bases not matched to a gene. Germline-derived CDR1 and CDR2 are LGHDT and YNNKEL (reference sequence). The CDR3 extends over 16 amino acids. The chain's CDR3 is CASSLFLAGGPVEQFF. The CDR3 nucleotides are TGTGCCAGCAGCCTCTTCCTAGCGGGAGGGCCAGTTGAGCAGTTCTTC.

There are a few counts of this clonotype. The genes are TRBV7-9 and TRBJ2-1, with D hard to call. V gave up 0 bases and J gave up 13 bases, with 13 bases separating them. The CDR3 covers 13 residues. In germline, CDR1 is SEHNR, CDR2 FQNEAQ (reference sequence). This CDR3 is CASSLAVGQSQFF. CDR3 nucleotide sequence: TGTGCCAGCAGCTTAGCGGTCGGTCAAAGCCAGTTCTTC.

This clonotype was picked up a small number of times. The chain employs TRBV29-1 and TRBJ1-2, with D perhaps matching TRBD1 (6 bases). Germline V gives CDR1 SQVTM, CDR2 ANQGSEA. The CDR3 is 12 residues long. V lost 3 bases to trimming and J lost 7 bases, with 12 bases between them. CDR3 in DNA: TGCAGCGTTGAGATAACGGGGGCTGGCTACACCTTC. Encoded protein: CSVEITGAGYTF.

Only a few counts were recorded for this clonotype. The CDR3 is CASSSGQRNTEAFF. CDR3 nucleotides: TGCGCCAGCAGTTCCGGACAGAGGAACACTGAAGCTTTCTTT. This chain uses TRBV5-1 with TRBJ1-1; perhaps TRBD1 as D (6 bases). The CDR3 has 14 residues. CDR1 SGHRS and CDR2 YFSETQ come from the germline V gene. Trimming removed 5 bases at V and 1 base at J, with 12 bases between.

This clonotype was observed a handful of times. V usage is TRBV7-8 and J usage is TRBJ2-7, with D unclear. V lost 1 base and J 5 bases, leaving 9 bases between the germline ends. Germline V gives CDR1 SGHVS, CDR2 FQNEAQ. This CDR3 is built from 13 residues. The CDR3 DNA reads as TGTGCCAGCAGCTTAGAAAATCCCCACGAGCAGTACTTC. Translated: CASSLENPHEQYF.

The chain links TRBV7-6 to TRBJ2-3; D is unresolved. The CDR3 loop spans 14 amino acids. Trimming took 4 bases from V and 6 from J, leaving 14 bases between them. Germline CDR1 reads SGHVS; CDR2 reads FNYEAQ. The CDR3: CASSSAPAPDTQYF. DNA for the CDR3: TGTGCCAGCAGCTCCGCCCCCGCACCCGATACGCAGTATTTT.

J is TRBJ2-5 and V is TRBV20-1, with TRBD2 identical over 13 bases. Germline V gene data show CDR1 as DFQATT and CDR2 as SNEGSKA (reference sequence). The V gene end was trimmed by 5 bases and the J gene end by 4 bases; junction bases not matched to a gene: 10. The CDR3 length is 16 residues. CDR3 in DNA: TGCAGTGCTTCACCGGGACTAGCGGGATCTGGAGAGACCCAGTACTTC. Translating it yields CSASPGLAGSGETQYF.

This clonotype was counted many times. V and J are TRBV20-1 and TRBJ2-5; TRBD2 matches at 9 bases. CDR1 is DFQATT, CDR2 SNEGSKA, per germline (reference sequence). V trimming: 0 bases; J trimming: 3 bases; junction bases outside the gene matches: 5. The CDR3 sequence is 15 residues long. The CDR3 spells CSARDGAGGEETQYF. DNA for the CDR3: TGCAGTGCTAGAGATGGAGCGGGAGGTGAAGAGACCCAGTACTTC.

This clonotype was observed a few times. This chain joins TRBV20-1 and TRBJ1-1, with D hard to call. V gave up 3 bases and J gave up 1 base, with 9 bases separating them. The CDR3 loop spans 13 amino acids. Germline V gives CDR1 DFQATT, CDR2 SNEGSKA (reference sequence). CDR3 protein: CSARRVGNTEAFF. As DNA, the CDR3 is TGCAGTGCTAGGCGAGTTGGGAACACTGAAGCTTTCTTT.

The chain uses TRBV7-8 and TRBJ2-1; 8 bases align to TRBD2. The germline V gene has CDR1 SGHVS and CDR2 FQNEAQ. Losses at the gene ends were 5 bases for V and 13 bases for J; bases not matched to a gene: 16. The CDR3 runs 15 residues. The CDR3 region is CASSPPFPAGVKQFF. The CDR3 coding sequence is TGTGCCAGCAGCCCGCCGTTTCCAGCGGGAGTAAAACAGTTCTTC.

This rearrangement joins TRBV24-1 to TRBJ2-7, with D possibly being TRBD2 (6 bases). The CDR3 loop spans 13 amino acids. Germline assignment: CDR1 KGHDR and CDR2 SFDVKD. The V and J ends lost 6 bases and 2 bases respectively, with 10 bases between them. CDR3 sequence reads: CATSPGSPYEQYF. CDR3 DNA: TGTGCCACCAGTCCCGGGAGTCCCTACGAGCAGTACTTC.

This clonotype was seen more than once but under ten times. V usage is TRBV28 and J usage is TRBJ1-2, with a possible D match to TRBD1 (5 bases). Germline loops: CDR1 MDHEN, CDR2 SYDVKM. The CDR3 is 17 residues long. V shed 6 bases and J shed 0 bases, with 20 bases lying between them. The CDR3 protein is CASRPSGLKLANYGYTF. Here the CDR3 DNA reads TGTGCCAGCAGACCTTCGGGACTGAAGTTAGCTAACTATGGCTACACCTTC.

The chain combines TRBV5-1 with TRBJ2-1; D perhaps matches TRBD1 (6 bases). Looked up from germline, CDR1 is SGHRS and CDR2 is YFSETQ. V lost 1 base to trimming and J lost 3 bases, with 11 bases between them. The CDR3 consists of 15 residues. CDR3 sequence (DNA): TGCGCCAGCAGCTTGACAGGGTTCGACTACAATGAGCAGTTCTTC. This codes for CASSLTGFDYNEQFF.

V and J are TRBV13 and TRBJ1-1; D ambiguous. V lost 8 bases and J lost 6, with 16 bases in between. This CDR3 is 13 amino acids long. Looked up from germline, CDR1 is PRHDT and CDR2 is FYEKMQ (reference sequence). CDR3 nucleotide sequence: TGTGCCAGCGTCGCGGAAGGGATCGCTGAAGCTTTCTTT. Translation gives CASVAEGIAEAFF. Full variable domain (remainder filled in from reference TRBV13 and TRBJ1-1): AAGVIQSPRHLIKEKRETATLKCYPIPRHDTVYWYQQGPGQDPQFLISFYEKMQSDKGSIPDRFSAQQFSDYHSELNMSSLELGDSALYFCASVAEGIAEAFFGQGTRLTVV.

This clonotype was observed a handful of times. J is TRBJ2-7 and V is TRBV5-1; the match to TRBD1 covers 7 bases. The CDR3 extends over 15 amino acids. V trimming: 2 bases; J trimming: 1 base; junction bases outside the gene matches: 6. CDR1 SGHRS and CDR2 YFSETQ come from the germline V gene. The CDR3, as DNA: TGCGCCAGCAGCTTTGACAGGGAAATATCCTACGAGCAGTACTTC. Protein product: CASSFDREISYEQYF.

In this sample, this clonotype turned up many times. The chain carries TRBV6-6 and TRBJ1-1; the D gene is possibly TRBD1 (5 bases). The V end lost 8 bases, the J end lost 4 bases, and 11 bases lay between the germline ends. The CDR3 spans 12 residues. Germline loops: CDR1 MNHNY, CDR2 SVGAGI (reference sequence). For the CDR3, the DNA is TGTGCCAGCGGCCAGGGTTCCACTGAAGCTTTCTTT. It codes for CASGQGSTEAFF.

The table lists this clonotype with many counts. The chain employs TRBV20-1 and TRBJ2-1, with 8 bases fitting TRBD2. J lost 3 bases, V lost 1 base, and 8 bases had no gene match. Looked up from germline, CDR1 is DFQATT and CDR2 is SNEGSKA (reference sequence). The CDR3 loop spans 16 amino acids. CDR3 bases: TGCAGTGCTAGAGCGGGACTAGGAGTGATCTACAATGAGCAGTTCTTC. Protein sequence: CSARAGLGVIYNEQFF.

Many counts were recorded for this clonotype. V gene TRBV29-1 combines with J gene TRBJ2-7; D remains ambiguous. Trimming stripped 0 bases from V and 3 bases from J, with 3 bases between. This CDR3 region has 11 residues. Looked up from germline, CDR1 is SQVTM and CDR2 is ANQGSEA. The CDR3 loop is CSVEDNYEQYF. In DNA form, the CDR3 reads TGCAGCGTTGAAGACAACTACGAGCAGTACTTC.

This clonotype turned up a few times. The chain joins TRBV20-1 to TRBJ2-5; 8 nucleotides align to TRBD2. The junction had 10 bases not matched to a gene; V was cut back by 6 bases and J by 4 bases. The CDR3 consists of 14 residues. Germline-derived CDR1 and CDR2 are DFQATT and SNEGSKA (reference sequence). Written as DNA, the CDR3 is TGCAGTGCCATAGAGGGACTAGGGATAGAGACCCAGTACTTC. This sequence encodes CSAIEGLGIETQYF.

This clonotype was seen only a few times. The chain couples TRBV29-1 to TRBJ1-1; D gene ambiguous. Germline V gene lookup returns CDR1 SQVTM and CDR2 ANQGSEA. The V and J ends lost 7 bases and 2 bases respectively, with 14 bases between them. The CDR3 sequence is 13 residues long. CDR3 in DNA: TGCAGCGGACGACGGGCCAGCAACACTGAAGCTTTCTTT. Amino acid sequence: CSGRRASNTEAFF.